The 8 T cell receptor delta chains presented below share a single source sample, sequenced in a study of gamma-delta chains in newborns, infants, children. With CATT, TCRdb re-called clones from the reads. The table records under 3,500 delta-chain clones, roughly half of them present only once. Sequenced material: blood. These receptors came from a child who received the measles vaccine.

About this clone: A much bigger clone sits one base away, suggesting this may be a read error. The same CDR3 arises from other DNA sequences in this sample as well. CDR3 in DNA: TGTGCCTGTGACACCTTACTGGGGGATAATGCAGCTCAACTCTTCTTT. Translating gives CACDTLLGDNAAQLFF. The chain links TRDV2 to TRDJ2, with 11 bases that match TRDD3. The CDR3 spans 16 residues. In germline, CDR1 is GEAIGNYY, CDR2 EKD.

This clone is judged medium-sized. This sample also contains other DNA sequences that code for the same CDR3. This chain uses TRDV2 with TRDJ3; 13 bases are shared with TRDD3. Trimming at V came to 0 bases and at J to 0 bases, leaving 4 bases not matched to a gene. In germline, CDR1 is GEAIGNYY, CDR2 EKD. The CDR3 is 20 amino acids. The CDR3 bases are TGTGCCTGTGACACCGTACTGGGGGATACGCTCTCCTGGGACACCCGACAGATGTTTTTC. Protein: CACDTVLGDTLSWDTRQMFF.

Concerning this clone itself: This clone may be a read error of a much larger clone one base away. The V call is TRDV2, the J call TRDJ3, with 8 bases matching TRDD3. This CDR3 spans 20 amino acids. V was clipped by 1 base and J by 2 bases; unmatched bases: 12. Per the germline V gene, CDR1 is GEAIGNYY and CDR2 is EKD. This CDR3 is CACDTATGGPSPWDTRQMFF. The CDR3 DNA reads as TGTGCCTGTGACACGGCTACTGGGGGTCCTAGCCCCTGGGACACCCGACAGATGTTTTTC.

As regards this clone: The junction does not match germline at one end; this may be a read error. The V gene is TRDV2, the J gene TRDJ1; 10 nucleotides line up with TRDD3. The CDR3 is 20 amino acids. Per the germline V gene, CDR1 is GEAIGNYY and CDR2 is EKD. The CDR3 bases are TGTGCCTGTGACACTGTCCACGGACTGGGGGATGTGGGGTACACCGATAAACCCATCTTT. Translated: CACDTVHGLGDVGYTDKPIF.

This clone was seen a few times. The rearrangement joins TRDV2 to TRDJ3; 8 nucleotides align to TRDD3. After removal of 0 bases from V and 0 bases from J, the junction contained 3 bases not matched to a gene. Looked up from germline, CDR1 is GEAIGNYY and CDR2 is EKD. This CDR3 has 18 residues. The CDR3 is CACDTAGGGSWDTRQMFF. For the CDR3, the DNA is TGTGCCTGTGACACCGCTGGGGGAGGCTCCTGGGACACCCGACAGATGTTTTTC.

The chain employs TRDV1 and TRDJ1; tentative D call: TRDD3 (8 bases). This CDR3 is built from 16 residues. Looked up from germline, CDR1 is TSWWSYY and CDR2 is QGS. V was trimmed by 7 bases and J by 2 bases, leaving 20 bases between them. This CDR3 is CALDFPTAGGTDKLIF. As DNA, the CDR3 is TGTGCTCTTGATTTTCCTACCGCTGGGGGAACCGATAAACTCATCTTT.

In the case of this clone: Compared with germline, one end of the junction differs, possibly owing to a read error. This chain links TRDV2 with TRDJ3; 8 bases are a match to TRDD3. CDR1 GEAIGNYY and CDR2 EKD come from the germline V gene. The CDR3 totals 17 residues. The CDR3, as DNA: TGTGCCTGTGACCTACTGGGGGCCTCCCGGGACACCCGACAGATGTTTTTC. This translates into CACDLLGASRDTRQMFF.

With regard to this clone: A much larger clone sits a single nucleotide away, making a read error possible. Other DNA variants within this sample encode the same CDR3. This sequence joins TRDV2 and TRDJ3; TRDD3 agrees at 13 bases. This CDR3 has 21 amino acids. The V gene's germline CDR1 is GEAIGNYY and CDR2 EKD. CDR3 in amino acids: CACDTVLGDTFSSWDTRQMFF. The CDR3 DNA reads as TGTGCCTGTGACACCGTACTGGGGGATACGTTTAGCTCCTGGGACACCCGACAGATGTTCTTC.